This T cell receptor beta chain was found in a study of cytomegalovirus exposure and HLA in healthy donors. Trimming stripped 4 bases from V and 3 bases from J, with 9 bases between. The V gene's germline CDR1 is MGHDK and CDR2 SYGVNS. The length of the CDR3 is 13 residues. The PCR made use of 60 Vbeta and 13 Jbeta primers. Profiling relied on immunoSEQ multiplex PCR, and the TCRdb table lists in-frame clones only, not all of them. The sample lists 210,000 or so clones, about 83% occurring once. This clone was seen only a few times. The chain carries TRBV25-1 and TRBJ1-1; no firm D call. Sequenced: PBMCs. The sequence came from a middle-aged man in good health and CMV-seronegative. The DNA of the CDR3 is TGTGCCAGCAGTGCGGGGTGGGACACTGAAGCTTTCTTT. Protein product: CASSAGWDTEAFF.